This entry features one TCR beta chain sequence. Antigen: not known. This sample is drawn from a study of CD8 T cells in Susac syndrome. Looking at the study overall: The sequenced Susac syndrome patients comprised five or six with active disease and about eight in remission. When blood was collected, patients with Susac syndrome were therapy-naive, were taking corticosteroids, or were receiving intravenous immunoglobulin alone.

V dropped 0 bases and J dropped 3 bases, with 15 bases sitting between them. This CDR3 region has 17 residues. Germline CDR1 and CDR2: LGHNA and YNFKEQ. Random hexamers were used to reverse transcribe an amount of roughly 0.5 to 1 ug RNA. An immunoSEQ multiplex PCR generated amplified TCR beta CDR3 products spanning 54 Vbeta and 13 Jbeta. TCRdb reanalysed the immunoSEQ multiplex PCR reads using MiXCR and keeps one entry per CDR3 protein. The sample shows 210,000 or so distinct CDR3 sequences, less than 95% of them seen only once. Study-wide results and limits: Clonal expansion was missing from Susac syndrome CD4+ T cell repertoires.

The chain links TRBV4-2 to TRBJ1-3, with D perhaps matching TRBD1 (5 bases). Sequencing was done on a sample of CD4+ T cells from PBMCs. The sequence derives from a human donor with Susac syndrome. The DNA for the CDR3 is TGTGCCAGCAGCCAAGATCTGAACAGGAACCTTGGAAACACCATATATTTT. Translating it yields CASSQDLNRNLGNTIYF.